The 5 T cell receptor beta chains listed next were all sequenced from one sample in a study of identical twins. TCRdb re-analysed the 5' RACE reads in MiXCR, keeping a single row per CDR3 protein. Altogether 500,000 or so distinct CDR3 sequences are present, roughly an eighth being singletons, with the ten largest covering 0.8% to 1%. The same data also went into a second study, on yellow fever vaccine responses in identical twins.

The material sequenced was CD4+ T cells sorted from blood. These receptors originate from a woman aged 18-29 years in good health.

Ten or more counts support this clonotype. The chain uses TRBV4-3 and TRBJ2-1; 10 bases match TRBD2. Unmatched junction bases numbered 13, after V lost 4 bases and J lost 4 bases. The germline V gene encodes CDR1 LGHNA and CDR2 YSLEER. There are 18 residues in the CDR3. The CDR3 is CASSPETSGPPGYNEQFF. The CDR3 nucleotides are TGCGCCAGCAGCCCCGAGACTAGCGGGCCTCCCGGGTACAATGAGCAGTTCTTC.

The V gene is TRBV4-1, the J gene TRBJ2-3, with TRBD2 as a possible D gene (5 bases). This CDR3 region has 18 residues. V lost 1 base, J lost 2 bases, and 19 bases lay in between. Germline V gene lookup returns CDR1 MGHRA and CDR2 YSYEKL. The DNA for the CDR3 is TGCGCCAGCAGCCAAGCCTCCTTGACTACTAAACCCACAGATACGCAGTATTTT. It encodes CASSQASLTTKPTDTQYF.

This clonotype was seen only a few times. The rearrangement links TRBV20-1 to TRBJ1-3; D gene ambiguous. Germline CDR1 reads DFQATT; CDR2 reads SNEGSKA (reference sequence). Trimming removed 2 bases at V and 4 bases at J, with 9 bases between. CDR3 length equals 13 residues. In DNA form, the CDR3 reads TGCAGTGCTAGATCGGGGTCCGGAAACACCATATATTTT. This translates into CSARSGSGNTIYF.

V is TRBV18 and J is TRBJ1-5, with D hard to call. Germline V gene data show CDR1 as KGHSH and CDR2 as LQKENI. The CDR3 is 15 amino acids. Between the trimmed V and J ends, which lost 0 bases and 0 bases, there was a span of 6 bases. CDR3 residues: CASSPPSNSNQPQHF. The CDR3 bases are TGTGCCAGCTCACCACCCTCAAATAGCAATCAGCCCCAGCATTTT. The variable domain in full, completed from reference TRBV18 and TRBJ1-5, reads NAGVMQNPRHLVRRRGQEARLRCSPMKGHSHVYWYRQLPEEGLKFMVYLQKENIIDESGMPKERFSAEFPKEGPSILRIQQVVRGDSAAYFCASSPPSNSNQPQHFGDGTRLSIL.

CDR3 sequence reads: CASSLEGSPFVAGYTF. The CDR3 coding sequence is TGCGCCAGCAGCCTCGAAGGGTCTCCTTTTGTAGCTGGCTACACCTTC. This chain connects TRBV5-1 to TRBJ1-2; D is undetermined. The V gene lost 4 bases and the J gene lost 7 bases, with 23 bases spanning the gap. Germline V gives CDR1 SGHRS, CDR2 YFSETQ. The CDR3 sequence is 16 residues long. Complete variable domain (other parts from reference TRBV5-1 and TRBJ1-2): KAGVTQTPRYLIKTRGQQVTLSCSPISGHRSVSWYQQTPGQGLQFLFEYFSETQRNKGNFPGRFSGRQFSNSRSEMNVSTLELGDSALYLCASSLEGSPFVAGYTFGSGTRLTVV.